Listed below are T cell receptor beta chains from one sample, sequenced in a study of blood T cell repertoires in COVID-19. Sequenced by immunoSEQ multiplex PCR; TCRdb stores in-frame clones only, minus some. The top ten hold 4% of the sample, which has roughly 350,000 clones, approximately 90% seen once. Sequencing was carried out using peripheral blood. The source is a woman between 50 and 59 years old with active or convalescent COVID-19. CDR3s include the opening cysteine and the closing phenylalanine or tryptophan. The order of the fields is D gene, J gene, V gene, clone size, CDR3 DNA, CDR3 protein. A D gene is named only where the DNA matches it firmly. Expanded clones get a size class; other rows say once, few or many, or leave the size out.

TRBD1 | TRBJ2-3 | TRBV5-1 | NA | TGCGCCAGCAGCTCCGGACAGGGGACACACACAGATACGCAGTATTTT | CASSSGQGTHTDTQYF
TRBD2 | TRBJ2-3 | TRBV5-1 | NA | TGCGCCAGCAGCTGGCTTCCGGCGGGAGGCCTCACAGATACGCAGTATTTT | CASSWLPAGGLTDTQYF
TRBD1 | TRBJ1-2 | TRBV24-1 | NA | TGTGCCACCAGTGATTTGCCGGGACAGTCCTTAAGCGGCTACACCTTC | CATSDLPGQSLSGYTF
TRBD1 | TRBJ1-1 | TRBV18 | NA | TGTGCCAGCTCACCACAGGGGGCGAACACTGAAGCTTTCTTT | CASSPQGANTEAFF
TRBD2 | TRBJ2-1 | TRBV4-1 | once | TGCGCCAGCAGCCAAGATTTCTGGAGCGGGGCATACAATGAGCAGTTCTTC | CASSQDFWSGAYNEQFF
NA | TRBJ1-2 | TRBV6-5 | once | TGTGCCAGCAGTTACTCGGGGGCAGGTGGCTACACCTTC | CASSYSGAGGYTF
TRBD2 | TRBJ2-7 | TRBV10-3 | NA | TGTGCCATCAGTGAGTCGATAGCGGGAGATCCCTACGAGCAGTACTTC | CAISESIAGDPYEQYF
TRBD2 | TRBJ2-5 | TRBV3-1/TRBV3-2 | NA | TGTGCCAGCAGTATTCCGGGACTAGCGGCCGAGACCCAGTACTTC | CASSIPGLAAETQYF
NA | TRBJ1-3 | TRBV23-1 | NA | TGCGCCAGCAGGCGGACGGAGGTTCGGACCATATATTTT | CASRRTEVRTIYF
NA | TRBJ1-5 | TRBV7-6 | NA | TGTGCCAGCAGCTCGCAACAGGGTTACAATCAGCCCCAGCATTTT | CASSSQQGYNQPQHF
NA | TRBJ1-2 | TRBV29-1 | NA | TGCAGCGTTGAAGATCAGGGTATAGAGGGCTACACCTTC | CSVEDQGIEGYTF